This T cell receptor beta chain was identified during a study of blood T cell repertoires in COVID-19 (dated by TCRdb to 2020 to 2022). The study in broad terms: The collaborator samples originated in the United States, Italy and Spain and spanned the acute and convalescent phases of COVID-19. The material from the prospective study consisted of cDNA or gDNA derived from T cells, B-cell-depleted T cells, or PBMCs. Deeply sampled blood TCRbeta repertoires from subjects exposed to, actively infected with, or recovered from COVID-19 were included in the dataset. The repertoires were made available in a free public database intended to serve as a resource for research on the immune response to SARS-CoV-2. The samples were drawn from the first 160 participants of the ongoing ImmuneRACE study and from 950 to 1,500 subjects provided by 6 global collaborators. A de-identified subject ID, COVID-19 status, age in years and sex were almost always included in the sample metadata. HLA class I and class II types, where available, came from metadata supplied by the sample provider rather than from assay-based typing.

One collaborating source in Seattle enrolled patients during active infection and followed them longitudinally through the course of disease. Whole blood was collected in K2EDTA tubes by collaborating institutions according to the institutions' own protocols. For TCRbeta analysis, collaborators shipped samples as frozen whole blood, isolated PBMCs, or DNA extracted from either of those sample types. What the work shows at the level of the full study, not this receptor alone: How much clinical and demographic metadata was included differed by source and by participant, and the metadata was provided uncurated.

This clone was seen a handful of times. No antigen is known for it. Base qualities are not at hand, and no much larger clone is one base apart. TCRbeta CDR3 regions were amplified from genomic DNA by means of the immunoSEQ Assay, a bias-controlled multiplex PCR. Per the source publication's procedure: The number of nucleated cells in each sample was estimated by amplification of reference gene primers within the assay. Sequence reads were collapsed and filtered to measure the absolute abundance of every unique TCRbeta CDR3 rearrangement. Productive Simpson clonality was computed per sample as the square root of Simpson's diversity index over productive rearrangements. The clones in this table, taken by TCRdb from immuneACCESS, are in-frame only. Not every clone is retained; where verified, under half of the shortfall comes from an unresolved V gene, and the cause of the rest is unknown. Clone size and V and J calls were adopted from that table, with D and trimming inferred from the DNA. The sample profile shows about 89,000 clones; 78% of them were found once. 6.3% of the sample belongs to the ten largest clones.

The origin of this receptor is a man in his sixties or seventies with COVID-19, enrolled during active disease. The sequencing input was peripheral blood.

The DNA sequence follows: TGTGCCAGCAGCTTAACGTCCGGGAACACTGAAGCTTTCTTT. Protein translation: CASSLTSGNTEAFF. The chain is assembled from TRBV7-8 and TRBJ1-1; no D segment can be confidently identified. V is cut by 2 bases and J by 1 base, and the space between the germline ends is 8 bases. Per the germline V gene, SGHVS is the CDR1 and FQNEAQ is the CDR2. Counted from cysteine to phenylalanine, this CDR3 has 14 amino acids. The retained sequence is limited to the CDR3, 42 bases, with the frame set at the first base.